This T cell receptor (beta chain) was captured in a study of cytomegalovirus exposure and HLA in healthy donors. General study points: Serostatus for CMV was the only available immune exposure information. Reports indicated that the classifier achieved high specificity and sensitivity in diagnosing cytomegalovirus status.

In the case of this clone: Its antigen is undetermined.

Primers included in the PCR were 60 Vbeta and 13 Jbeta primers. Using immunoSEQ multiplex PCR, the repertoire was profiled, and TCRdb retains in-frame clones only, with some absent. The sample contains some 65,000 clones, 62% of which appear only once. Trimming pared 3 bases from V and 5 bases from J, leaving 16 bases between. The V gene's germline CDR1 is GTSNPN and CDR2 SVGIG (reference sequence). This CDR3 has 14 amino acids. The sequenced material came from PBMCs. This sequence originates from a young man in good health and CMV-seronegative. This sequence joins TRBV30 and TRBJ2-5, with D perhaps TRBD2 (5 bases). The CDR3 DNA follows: TGTGCCTGGAGCCCCGGGGTGGGCGGGGAGACCCAGTACTTC. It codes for CAWSPGVGGETQYF.